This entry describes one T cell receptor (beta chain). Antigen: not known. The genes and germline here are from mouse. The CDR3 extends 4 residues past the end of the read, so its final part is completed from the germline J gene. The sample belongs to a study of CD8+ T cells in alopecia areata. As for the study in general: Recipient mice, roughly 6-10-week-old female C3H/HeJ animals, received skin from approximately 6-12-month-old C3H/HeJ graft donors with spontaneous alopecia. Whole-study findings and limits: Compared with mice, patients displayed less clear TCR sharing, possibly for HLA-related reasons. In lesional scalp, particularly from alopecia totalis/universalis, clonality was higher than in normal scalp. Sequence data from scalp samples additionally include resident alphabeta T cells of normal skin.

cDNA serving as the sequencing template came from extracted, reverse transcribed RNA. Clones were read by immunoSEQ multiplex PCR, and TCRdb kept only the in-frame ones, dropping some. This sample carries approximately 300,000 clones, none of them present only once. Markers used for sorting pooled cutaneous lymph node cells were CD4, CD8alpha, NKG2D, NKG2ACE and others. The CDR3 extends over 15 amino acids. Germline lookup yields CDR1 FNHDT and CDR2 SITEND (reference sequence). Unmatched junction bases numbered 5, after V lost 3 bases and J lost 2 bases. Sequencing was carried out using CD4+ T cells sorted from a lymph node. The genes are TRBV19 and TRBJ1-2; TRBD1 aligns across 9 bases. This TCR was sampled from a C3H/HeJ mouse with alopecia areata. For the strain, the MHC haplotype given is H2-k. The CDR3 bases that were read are TGTGCCAGCAGTAAGACAGGGGGATCGAACTCC. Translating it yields CASSKTGGSNS. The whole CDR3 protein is CASSKTGGSNSDYTF.